This T cell receptor beta chain was captured by sequencing in a study of TIL therapy for anti-PD-1-resistant metastatic lung cancer. The libraries were made with immunoSEQ v3. Repertoires were generated with immunoSEQ multiplex PCR, while TCRdb's copy carries only in-frame clones and drops some. This sample has approximately 87,000 clones, with 55% to 75% found just once. Whole-study results and caveats: Many TIL product clones were absent from baseline tumor, suggesting clonal contraction.

This clone was detected a few times. As yet, its antigen is unknown. This CDR3 comprises 16 residues. Germline loops: CDR1 SGHAT, CDR2 FQNNGV. Trimming removed 7 bases at V and 4 bases at J, with 22 bases between. Time point meaning: pre-treatment sample, taken before nivolumab and TIL therapy. The tumor samples were excised metastases, mostly pleural nodules or supraclavicular lymph nodes. The receptor comes from a person aged 25 to 85 with non-small cell lung cancer. The chain has TRBV11-2 and TRBJ1-2; D remains ambiguous. The source was tumor tissue, collected at baseline. CDR3 sequence reads: CASNRAYGEDRYGYTF. The CDR3 DNA sequence: TGTGCCAGCAATCGCGCCTACGGAGAGGACCGCTATGGCTACACCTTC.